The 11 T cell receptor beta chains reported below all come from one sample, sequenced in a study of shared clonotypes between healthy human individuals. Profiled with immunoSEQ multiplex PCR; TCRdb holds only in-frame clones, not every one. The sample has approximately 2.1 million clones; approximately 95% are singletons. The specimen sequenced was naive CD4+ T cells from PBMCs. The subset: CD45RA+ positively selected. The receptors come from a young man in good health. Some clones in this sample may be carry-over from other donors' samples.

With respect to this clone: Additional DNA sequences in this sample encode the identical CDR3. The CDR3 sequence: CSVGPDTQYF. In DNA form, the CDR3 reads TGCAGCGTTGGTCCAGATACGCAGTATTTT. The rearrangement joins TRBV29-1 to TRBJ2-3; D is uncertain. V lost 4 bases to trimming and J lost 4 bases, with 3 bases between them. This CDR3 is 10 amino acids long. CDR1 SQVTM and CDR2 ANQGSEA come from the germline V gene.

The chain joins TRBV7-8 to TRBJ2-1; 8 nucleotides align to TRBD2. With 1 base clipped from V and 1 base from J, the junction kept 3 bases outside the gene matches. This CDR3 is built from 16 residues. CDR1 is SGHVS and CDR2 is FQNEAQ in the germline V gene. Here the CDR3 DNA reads TGTGCCAGCAGCTTAGATGGCGGGAGGTCCTACAATGAGCAGTTCTTC. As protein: CASSLDGGRSYNEQFF.

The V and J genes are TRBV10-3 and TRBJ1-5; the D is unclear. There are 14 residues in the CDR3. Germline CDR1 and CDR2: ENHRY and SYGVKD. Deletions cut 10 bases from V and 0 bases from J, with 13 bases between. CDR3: CATRGLNSNQPQHF. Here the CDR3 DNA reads TGTGCCACTCGTGGGCTGAATAGCAATCAGCCCCAGCATTTT.

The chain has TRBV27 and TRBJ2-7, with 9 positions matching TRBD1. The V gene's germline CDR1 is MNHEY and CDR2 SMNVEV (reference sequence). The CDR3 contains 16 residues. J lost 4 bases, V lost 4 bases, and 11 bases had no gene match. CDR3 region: CASSSTGGYPMYEQYF. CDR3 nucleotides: TGTGCCAGCAGTTCGACAGGGGGTTACCCAATGTACGAGCAGTACTTC.

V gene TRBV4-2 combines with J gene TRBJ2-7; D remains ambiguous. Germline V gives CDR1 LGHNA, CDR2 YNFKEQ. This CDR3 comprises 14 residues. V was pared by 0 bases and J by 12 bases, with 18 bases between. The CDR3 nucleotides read TGTGCCAGCAGCCAAGACAGATCAGAACTCAGCCGGTACTTC. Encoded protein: CASSQDRSELSRYF.

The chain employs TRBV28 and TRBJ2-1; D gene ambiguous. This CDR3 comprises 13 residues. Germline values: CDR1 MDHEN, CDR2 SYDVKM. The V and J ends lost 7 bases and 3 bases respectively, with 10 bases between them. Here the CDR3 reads CASTPADYNEQFF. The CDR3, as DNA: TGTGCCAGCACCCCCGCGGACTACAATGAGCAGTTCTTC. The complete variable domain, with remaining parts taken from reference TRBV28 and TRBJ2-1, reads DVKVTQSSRYLVKRTGEKVFLECVQDMDHENMFWYRQDPGLGLRLIYFSYDVKMKEKGDIPEGYSVSREKKERFSLILESASTNQTSMYLCASTPADYNEQFFGPGTRLTVL.

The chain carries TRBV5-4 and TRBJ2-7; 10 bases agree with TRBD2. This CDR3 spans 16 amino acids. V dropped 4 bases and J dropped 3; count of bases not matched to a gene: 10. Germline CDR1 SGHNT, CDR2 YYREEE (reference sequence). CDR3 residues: CASSSTSSGSLYEQYF. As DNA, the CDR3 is TGTGCCAGCAGCAGCACCTCTAGCGGGAGTCTCTACGAGCAGTACTTC.

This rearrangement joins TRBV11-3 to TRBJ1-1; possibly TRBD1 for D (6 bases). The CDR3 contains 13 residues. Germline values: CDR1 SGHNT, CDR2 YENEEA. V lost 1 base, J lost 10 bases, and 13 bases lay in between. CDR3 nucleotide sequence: TGTGCCAGCAGCTTAGGTGGGGGCGCGGGAGCTTTCTTT. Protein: CASSLGGGAGAFF.

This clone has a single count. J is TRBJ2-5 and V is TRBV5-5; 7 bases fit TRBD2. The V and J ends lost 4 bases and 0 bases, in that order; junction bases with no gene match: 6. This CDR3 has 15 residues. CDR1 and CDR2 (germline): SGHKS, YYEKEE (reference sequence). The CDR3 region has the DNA TGTGCCAGCAGCACTAGCGTGCTATACCAAGAGACCCAGTACTTC. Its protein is CASSTSVLYQETQYF.

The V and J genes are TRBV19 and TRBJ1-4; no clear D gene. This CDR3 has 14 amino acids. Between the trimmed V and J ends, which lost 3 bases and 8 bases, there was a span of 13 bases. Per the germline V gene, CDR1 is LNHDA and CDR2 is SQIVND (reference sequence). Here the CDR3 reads CASSISRRREKLFF. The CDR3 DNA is TGTGCCAGTAGTATCTCGAGGAGGCGGGAAAAACTGTTTTTT.

In DNA form, the CDR3 reads TGCAGCGTTCAAAAGGGCCATTCCATGAACACTGAAGCTTTCTTT. It translates to CSVQKGHSMNTEAFF. This chain joins TRBV29-1 and TRBJ1-1; D gene unclear. V was shortened by 5 bases and J by 0 bases, with 16 bases between the two germline ends. This CDR3 comprises 15 residues. Looked up from germline, CDR1 is SQVTM and CDR2 is ANQGSEA.